The source of this T cell receptor (beta chain) is a study of shared T cell receptors in the human thymus. Germline V gives CDR1 LNHDA, CDR2 SQIVND (reference sequence). With V trimmed by 1 base and J by 5 bases, 9 bases remained unmatched. The CDR3 totals 16 residues. Sequencing used immunoSEQ multiplex PCR; TCRdb keeps in-frame clones, though not all of them. The sample contains 540,000 or so clones, more than 75% of which appear only once. This same sample was also taken into another study, of human thymus T cells. According to that study: Healthy Finnish infants undergoing corrective surgery for congenital heart defects provided the donor material. The thymus was resected at corrective cardiac surgery. What appeared biased in thymic and blood repertoires was the usage of V and J genes. As related research reported, thymic repertoires overlapped highly among unrelated individuals.

This TCR derives from a boy younger than two with a congenital heart defect. J is TRBJ2-5 and V is TRBV19; the match to TRBD2 covers 8 bases. The sequenced sample was thymocytes. Here the CDR3 reads CASSIGSGTPKETQYF. The CDR3 DNA reads TGTGCCAGTAGTATAGGTAGCGGGACCCCAAAGGAGACCCAGTACTTC.